These 29 T cell receptor beta chains were all obtained from the same sample, sequenced in a study of control samples from healthy donors and cancer patients. Sequencing used immunoSEQ multiplex PCR; TCRdb keeps in-frame clones, though not all of them. The sample yields tens of thousands of clones, 88% seen once. The sample taken for sequencing was PBMCs. These TCRs come from a man between 50 and 59 years old with head and neck cancer.

This chain uses TRBV11-2 with TRBJ2-4; D perhaps matches TRBD1 (6 bases). The germline V gene has CDR1 SGHAT and CDR2 FQNNGV. The CDR3 contains 16 residues. V was trimmed by 5 bases and J by 0 bases, leaving 14 bases between them. The CDR3 here is CASSHEDRLAKNIQYF. The CDR3 DNA reads as TGTGCCAGCAGCCACGAAGACAGGCTAGCCAAAAACATTCAGTACTTC. Full variable domain (outside the CDR3, taken from reference TRBV11-2 and TRBJ2-4): EAGVAQSPRYKIIEKRQSVAFWCNPISGHATLYWYQQILGQGPKLLIQFQNNGVVDDSQLPKDRFSAERLKGVDSTLKIQPAKLEDSAVYLCASSHEDRLAKNIQYFGAGTRLSVL.

The rearrangement joins TRBV3-1 (or the pseudogene TRBV3-2) to TRBJ2-3; 7 bases are shared with TRBD1. CDR1 is LGHDT and CDR2 is YNNKEL in the germline V gene (reference sequence). V gave up 2 bases and J gave up 4 bases; unmatched junction bases: 3. This CDR3 is built from 14 residues. In DNA form, the CDR3 reads TGTGCCAGCAGCCAACGAGGGGGCCCAGATACGCAGTATTTT. It yields the protein CASSQRGGPDTQYF.

CDR3 DNA: TGCGCCAGCAGCCAAGCGTGGGGAACTAACTATGGCTACACCTTC. Its protein is CASSQAWGTNYGYTF. The chain has TRBV4-3 and TRBJ1-2; no firm D call. V lost 1 base, J lost 0 bases, and 9 bases lay in between. This CDR3 spans 15 amino acids. From germline, CDR1 is LGHNA and CDR2 YSLEER.

The V call is TRBV5-5, the J call TRBJ2-2; TRBD1 matches 8 bases. J was trimmed by 1 base and V by 5 bases; bases with no gene match: 4. Germline loops: CDR1 SGHKS, CDR2 YYEKEE (reference sequence). This CDR3 region has 15 residues. Here the CDR3 reads CASSSGTGNTGELFF. DNA of the CDR3: TGTGCCAGCAGTTCCGGGACAGGGAACACCGGGGAGCTGTTTTTT. Full variable domain (missing parts from reference TRBV5-5 and TRBJ2-2): DAGVTQSPTHLIKTRGQQVTLRCSPISGHKSVSWYQQVLGQGPQFIFQYYEKEERGRGNFPDRFSARQFPNYSSELNVNALLLGDSALYLCASSSGTGNTGELFFGEGSRLTVL.

The CDR3 spells CASRQDTSTGELFF. The CDR3 bases are TGTGCCAGCAGACAGGACACCTCCACCGGGGAGCTGTTTTTT. This sequence joins TRBV7-9 and TRBJ2-2, with a weak D call TRBD1 (5 bases). The CDR3 has 14 residues. Germline loops: CDR1 SEHNR, CDR2 FQNEAQ (reference sequence). V lost 6 bases and J 4 bases, leaving 12 bases between the germline ends.

V and J are TRBV7-9 and TRBJ1-3; the match to TRBD1 covers 8 bases. Unmatched junction bases numbered 9, after V lost 5 bases and J lost 3 bases. The CDR3 is made up of 16 amino acids. CDR1 is SEHNR, CDR2 FQNEAQ, per germline (reference sequence). The CDR3 region is CASSPFGQGGGNTIYF. The DNA of the CDR3 is TGTGCCAGCAGCCCATTCGGACAGGGAGGTGGAAACACCATATATTTT.

The count of this clone is one. The chain joins TRBV7-8 to TRBJ1-5, with a possible D match to TRBD1 (6 bases). CDR3 length: 17 residues. Germline-derived CDR1 and CDR2 are SGHVS and FQNEAQ. V was pared by 1 base and J by 1 base, with 14 bases between. Here the CDR3 DNA reads TGTGCCAGCAGCTTAGTGCTAGGGCAGGGGAGCAATCAGCCCCAGCATTTT. Residues: CASSLVLGQGSNQPQHF.

V usage is TRBV5-1 and J usage is TRBJ1-1; TRBD1 matches 8 bases. This CDR3 has 14 amino acids. V trimming: 4 bases; J trimming: 3 bases; junction bases outside the gene matches: 5. The germline V gene has CDR1 SGHRS and CDR2 YFSETQ. CDR3 protein: CASSRGQDYTEAFF. Written as DNA, the CDR3 is TGCGCCAGCAGCCGGGGACAGGACTACACTGAAGCTTTCTTT.

V gene TRBV4-2 combines with J gene TRBJ2-7, with TRBD2 as a possible D gene (7 bases). The CDR3 has 15 amino acids. V lost 1 base, J lost 2 bases, and 12 bases lay in between. Germline V gene sequence: CDR1 LGHNA, CDR2 YNFKEQ. The CDR3 sequence is CASSQVGGDTYEQYF. The CDR3 nucleotides read TGTGCCAGCAGCCAAGTGGGGGGGGACACCTACGAGCAGTACTTC.

The rearrangement links TRBV12-3 or TRBV12-4 to TRBJ2-3, with D possibly matching TRBD2 (6 bases). Trimming pared 2 bases from V and 11 bases from J, leaving 14 bases between. The CDR3 totals 13 residues. CDR3: CASSLNVGTEQYF. The CDR3 DNA reads TGTGCCAGCAGTTTAAACGTTGGGACTGAGCAGTATTTT.

The chain recombines TRBV3-1 (or the pseudogene TRBV3-2) with TRBJ1-1; 7 positions agree with TRBD1. The trim removed 6 bases at V and 1 base at J, leaving 5 bases unmatched. This CDR3 has 14 amino acids. CDR1 LGHDT and CDR2 YNNKEL come from the germline V gene (reference sequence). The CDR3 DNA is TGTGCCAGCAGTTACCGGGACAGGAACACTGAAGCTTTCTTT. Translated: CASSYRDRNTEAFF.

The J gene is TRBJ1-2, the V gene TRBV6-5; 7 bases align to TRBD1. Germline V gives CDR1 MNHEY, CDR2 SVGAGI. V lost 6 bases to trimming and J lost 5 bases; unmatched junction nucleotides: 6. This CDR3 is 13 amino acids long. CDR3 nucleotide sequence: TGTGCCAGCAGCGAGGGACAGACTTATGGCTACACCTTC. Its protein product is CASSEGQTYGYTF.

This rearrangement joins TRBV4-1 to TRBJ2-1; TRBD2 agrees at 10 bases. The CDR3 runs 19 residues. After removal of 1 base from V and 0 bases from J, the junction contained 9 bases not matched to a gene. The germline CDR1 and CDR2 sequences are MGHRA and YSYEKL. CDR3 loop: CASSQVGLAVPSSYNEQFF. The CDR3 DNA follows: TGCGCCAGCAGCCAAGTAGGACTAGCGGTCCCGAGCTCCTACAATGAGCAGTTCTTC.

The chain carries TRBV7-2 and TRBJ2-7; TRBD2 matches 12 bases. This CDR3 spans 16 amino acids. The V segment lost 5 bases and the J segment 6 bases; nucleotides outside the gene matches: 11. Per the germline V gene, CDR1 is SGHTA and CDR2 is FQGNSA. The CDR3 region is CASSPRASGRALEQYF. The CDR3 DNA reads as TGTGCCAGCAGCCCCCGGGCTAGCGGGAGGGCTCTCGAGCAGTACTTC.

This clone was counted a single time. V gene TRBV27 combines with J gene TRBJ1-5; D unclear. This CDR3 spans 13 amino acids. The germline CDR1 and CDR2 sequences are MNHEY and SMNVEV (reference sequence). Trimming took off 6 bases at V and 3 bases at J, with 9 bases between the two ends. Here the CDR3 reads CASRWGFNQPQHF. CDR3 nucleotide sequence: TGTGCCAGCAGGTGGGGTTTCAATCAGCCCCAGCATTTT.

This chain connects TRBV4-3 to TRBJ2-2, with 8 bases identical to TRBD1. This CDR3 is built from 14 residues. V gave up 3 bases and J gave up 5 bases; unmatched junction bases: 2. Germline V lookup: CDR1 LGHNA, CDR2 YSLEER. The CDR3 nucleotides are TGCGCCAGCAGCCAGGGACAGGCAACCGGGGAGCTGTTTTTT. It translates to CASSQGQATGELFF.

This sequence joins TRBV6-6 and TRBJ2-7; 11 bases align to TRBD1. The CDR3 is 15 residues long. Germline lookup yields CDR1 MNHNY and CDR2 SVGAGI (reference sequence). The V segment lost 2 bases and the J segment 3 bases; nucleotides outside the gene matches: 3. CDR3 nucleotide sequence: TGTGCCAGCAGTTACAGCGGGACAGGGGGCTACGAGCAGTACTTC. Protein: CASSYSGTGGYEQYF.

The genes are TRBV19 and TRBJ1-5; 12 nucleotides align to TRBD1. This CDR3 has 15 residues. V was pared by 6 bases and J by 7 bases, with 7 bases of the junction left unmatched. The V gene's germline CDR1 is LNHDA and CDR2 SQIVND (reference sequence). CDR3 coding DNA: TGTGCCAGTAGCCCGGGACAGGGGGCGTTCCAGCCCCAGCATTTT. Its translation: CASSPGQGAFQPQHF.

The V call is TRBV5-1, the J call TRBJ2-3, with D perhaps assigned TRBD1 or TRBD2 (5 bases each). Looked up from germline, CDR1 is SGHRS and CDR2 is YFSETQ. Trimming took 4 bases from V and 2 from J, leaving 8 bases between them. The CDR3 loop spans 13 amino acids. The CDR3 sequence: CASSRGVTDTQYF. DNA for the CDR3: TGCGCCAGCAGCAGGGGAGTCACAGATACGCAGTATTTT.

The J gene is TRBJ2-3, the V gene TRBV7-9, with 7 bases that match TRBD2. Germline assignment: CDR1 SEHNR and CDR2 FQNEAQ (reference sequence). The ends lost 1 base at V and 0 bases at J; junction bases unmatched: 7. This CDR3 region has 17 residues. CDR3 amino acids: CASSLVFGGGSTDTQYF. The CDR3 nucleotides are TGTGCCAGCAGCTTAGTATTTGGCGGGGGTAGCACAGATACGCAGTATTTT.

The rearrangement links TRBV19 to TRBJ2-3; D is undetermined. Trimming took off 3 bases at V and 6 bases at J, with 4 bases between the two ends. CDR1 and CDR2 (germline): LNHDA, SQIVND (reference sequence). The CDR3 extends over 11 amino acids. CDR3 sequence (DNA): TGTGCCAGTAGTATTAGGGATACGCAGTATTTT. Translating it yields CASSIRDTQYF.

The chain uses TRBV4-2 and TRBJ2-1; a possible D gene is TRBD1 (6 bases). CDR3 size: 16 residues. V lost 5 bases to trimming and J lost 8 bases, with 22 bases between them. The V gene's germline CDR1 is LGHNA and CDR2 YNFKEQ. CDR3 region: CASSSPSGLGGHEQFF. CDR3 nucleotide sequence: TGTGCCAGCAGCTCGCCCTCGGGGCTTGGGGGCCATGAGCAGTTCTTC.

The chain couples TRBV27 to TRBJ2-1; D may be TRBD2 (6 bases). The CDR3 is 15 residues long. Trimming took 7 bases from V and 0 from J, leaving 13 bases between them. Germline lookup yields CDR1 MNHEY and CDR2 SMNVEV (reference sequence). CDR3 sequence: CASNLLGGSYNEQFF. As DNA, the CDR3 is TGTGCCAGCAACTTGCTGGGGGGCTCCTACAATGAGCAGTTCTTC.

This clone was seen a single time. The chain employs TRBV5-1 and TRBJ2-2; 14 nucleotides agree with TRBD2. Germline V gives CDR1 SGHRS, CDR2 YFSETQ. The J segment lost 6 bases and the V segment lost 4 bases, leaving 2 bases of the junction unmatched. The CDR3 is 15 amino acids. The CDR3 nucleotides are TGCGCCAGCAGCACGGGACTAGCGGGAGCCGGGGAGCTGTTTTTT. Translated, it gives CASSTGLAGAGELFF. Combining the CDR3 with reference TRBV5-1 and TRBJ2-2 gives the whole variable domain KAGVTQTPRYLIKTRGQQVTLSCSPISGHRSVSWYQQTPGQGLQFLFEYFSETQRNKGNFPGRFSGRQFSNSRSEMNVSTLELGDSALYLCASSTGLAGAGELFFGEGSRLTVL.

The rearrangement uses TRBV19 and TRBJ1-6; no definite D call. The CDR3 covers 15 residues. V shed 1 base and J shed 7 bases, with 11 bases lying between them. Germline V lookup: CDR1 LNHDA, CDR2 SQIVND (reference sequence). The CDR3 nucleotides read TGTGCCAGTAGTATAGCTGACGGAGTAAATTCACCCCTCCACTTT. Protein product: CASSIADGVNSPLHF.

DNA for the CDR3: TGTGCCACCAGTGATTTGGGGTTTGGGGCCAACGTCCTGACTTTC. This gives the protein CATSDLGFGANVLTF. This chain links TRBV24-1 with TRBJ2-6; D call uncertain. Between the trimmed V and J ends, which lost 0 bases and 3 bases, there was a span of 5 bases. CDR1 and CDR2 (germline): KGHDR, SFDVKD. This CDR3 region has 15 residues.

Note on this clone: Other DNA sequences of this sample code for an identical CDR3. The gene calls are TRBV19 and TRBJ2-1, with D uncertain. Germline values: CDR1 LNHDA, CDR2 SQIVND (reference sequence). The CDR3 has 16 amino acids. The V and J ends lost 9 bases and 2 bases respectively, with 20 bases between them. In nucleotides, the CDR3 is TGTGCCAGCAGTCCGGAAACGATAAGCACCTACAATGAGCAGTTCTTC. Protein product: CASSPETISTYNEQFF.

This chain links TRBV11-2 with TRBJ2-7; maybe TRBD1 (5 bases). V was cut by 1 base and J by 3 bases, with 13 bases left in between. The CDR3 extends over 15 amino acids. The germline V gene has CDR1 SGHAT and CDR2 FQNNGV. The CDR3 loop reads CASSLVSAQGYEQYF. Here the CDR3 DNA reads TGTGCCAGCAGCTTAGTTTCCGCCCAGGGCTACGAGCAGTACTTC.

The rearrangement links TRBV23-1 to TRBJ1-4; weak D call: TRBD1 (5 bases). TRBV23-1 is treated as an ORF (open reading frame) with a function not yet certain. V gave up 0 bases and J gave up 7 bases, with 6 bases separating them. The CDR3 contains 13 residues. CDR3 bases: TGCGCCAGCAGTCAATCAGGGGTTGAAAAACTGTTTTTT. Its protein is CASSQSGVEKLFF.